This T cell receptor beta chain is from a study of CD8+ T cells in alopecia areata. Investigators isolated RNA and reverse transcribed it into cDNA to act as the sequencing template. Some clones are missing from TCRdb's copy, which holds only in-frame ones; the method was immunoSEQ multiplex PCR. The sample records about 150,000 clones, 50% to 60% being singletons. V dropped 7 bases and J dropped 6 bases, with 19 bases sitting between them. This CDR3 region has 14 residues. The germline V gene encodes CDR1 MNHEY and CDR2 SMNVEV (reference sequence). This chain uses TRBV27 with TRBJ2-7, with D perhaps TRBD2 (6 bases). This TCR came from a human donor in good health. Sequenced sample: CD4+ T cells sorted from blood. The CDR3 coding sequence is TGTGCCAGCACACGTGGAGGGAACCCTCGCGAGCAGTACTTC. It codes for CASTRGGNPREQYF.